A single sample is the source of the 27 T cell receptor beta chains below, sequenced in a study of cytomegalovirus exposure and HLA in healthy donors. Measured with immunoSEQ multiplex PCR; TCRdb has only the in-frame clones, and not every one. Of about 160,000 clones listed, under 90% were seen once; the top ten hold 10% to 13%. Sample: PBMCs. Source of these receptors: a woman in her late teens or twenties in good health and CMV-seropositive.

This chain uses TRBV5-6 with TRBJ2-7, with 7 bases fitting TRBD1. V shed 4 bases, J shed 1 base, and the junction held 8 bases outside the gene matches. Germline V CDR1 and CDR2: SGHDT, YYEEEE. The CDR3 has 15 amino acids. CDR3 protein: CASSRSGTESYEQYF. CDR3 nucleotides: TGTGCCAGCAGCCGGAGTGGGACAGAGTCCTACGAGCAGTACTTC.

The chain couples TRBV2 to TRBJ1-5; 8 bases map to TRBD1. Germline values: CDR1 SNHLY, CDR2 FYNNEI. CDR3 length equals 15 residues. V was clipped by 7 bases and J by 6 bases; unmatched bases: 11. DNA for the CDR3: TGTGCCAGCATCCTCTCCACAGGGGGGGGTCAGCCCCAGCATTTT. Protein product: CASILSTGGGQPQHF.

This clone was recorded once. V gene TRBV11-2 combines with J gene TRBJ1-1; D possibly corresponds to TRBD1 (5 bases). From germline, CDR1 is SGHAT and CDR2 FQNNGV. The CDR3 has 13 residues. Trimming pared 5 bases from V and 6 bases from J, leaving 13 bases between. The chain's CDR3 is CASSPDSHAEAFF. The CDR3 coding sequence is TGTGCCAGCAGCCCAGACAGCCACGCTGAAGCTTTCTTT.

V usage is TRBV30 and J usage is TRBJ1-1; possibly TRBD1 for D (5 bases). Trimming pared 4 bases from V and 1 base from J, leaving 10 bases between. This CDR3 spans 13 amino acids. Per the germline V gene, CDR1 is GTSNPN and CDR2 is SVGIG (reference sequence). The CDR3 loop is CAWIQVSNTEAFF. The DNA for the CDR3 is TGTGCCTGGATACAGGTATCGAACACTGAAGCTTTCTTT.

The V call is TRBV7-3, the J call TRBJ2-1; 8 bases are shared with TRBD2. The germline V gene encodes CDR1 SGHTA and CDR2 FQGTGA. The CDR3 consists of 15 residues. The J segment lost 4 bases and the V segment lost 1 base, leaving 3 bases of the junction unmatched. Here the CDR3 reads CASSLNSGDYNEQFF. The CDR3 nucleotides read TGTGCCAGCAGCTTAAATAGCGGGGATTACAATGAGCAGTTCTTC.

J is TRBJ2-3 and V is TRBV28; perhaps TRBD1 as D (5 bases). Germline CDR1 is MDHEN and CDR2 is SYDVKM. Trimming stripped 5 bases from V and 0 bases from J, with 18 bases between. The CDR3 extends over 17 amino acids. The CDR3 here is CASSPNPGLGSTDTQYF. Here the CDR3 DNA reads TGTGCCAGCAGTCCCAACCCAGGGTTGGGTAGCACAGATACGCAGTATTTT. Full variable domain (remainder filled in from reference TRBV28 and TRBJ2-3): DVKVTQSSRYLVKRTGEKVFLECVQDMDHENMFWYRQDPGLGLRLIYFSYDVKMKEKGDIPEGYSVSREKKERFSLILESASTNQTSMYLCASSPNPGLGSTDTQYFGPGTRLTVL.

This chain uses TRBV9 with TRBJ2-1; 11 nucleotides agree with TRBD2. Per germline, CDR1 SGDLS and CDR2 YYNGEE. The CDR3 has 17 residues. V dropped 0 bases and J dropped 6; count of bases not matched to a gene: 8. CDR3 sequence reads: CASSVAPSGRRANEQFF. DNA for the CDR3: TGTGCCAGCAGCGTAGCTCCTAGCGGGAGGAGGGCCAATGAGCAGTTCTTC.

The chain uses TRBV29-1 and TRBJ2-7, with a tentative D call TRBD1 (6 bases). The length of the CDR3 is 13 residues. Germline V gene sequence: CDR1 SQVTM, CDR2 ANQGSEA. Trimming cost V 6 bases and J 2 bases, with 14 bases left between them. The CDR3 loop is CSVETGGTYEQYF. The CDR3 region has the DNA TGCAGCGTAGAGACAGGTGGTACCTACGAGCAGTACTTC.

J is TRBJ2-2 and V is TRBV6-1; 9 bases match TRBD2. The J segment lost 7 bases and the V segment lost 0 bases, leaving 9 bases of the junction unmatched. The germline CDR1 and CDR2 sequences are MNHNS and SASEGT. CDR3 length equals 17 residues. The CDR3 spells CASSEAGIAGVSGELFF. DNA for the CDR3: TGTGCCAGCAGTGAAGCGGGAATAGCGGGAGTCAGCGGGGAGCTGTTTTTT.

This chain uses TRBV7-2 with TRBJ2-7, with 8 bases lining up with TRBD2. V gave up 10 bases and J gave up 3 bases; unmatched junction bases: 14. Per the germline V gene, CDR1 is SGHTA and CDR2 is FQGNSA. This CDR3 is 15 amino acids long. CDR3 nucleotides: TGTGCCACCCGGGAGGCGGGAGGCAGCTACTACGAGCAGTACTTC. Translation gives CATREAGGSYYEQYF. Filled out from reference TRBV7-2 and TRBJ2-7, the complete variable domain reads GAGVSQSPSNKVTEKGKDVELRCDPISGHTALYWYRQSLGQGLEFLIYFQGNSAPDKSGLPSDRFSAERTGGSVSTLTIQRTQQEDSAVYLCATREAGGSYYEQYFGPGTRLTVT.

This chain links TRBV4-3 with TRBJ2-7; 8 bases are shared with TRBD2. V was clipped by 0 bases and J by 2 bases; unmatched bases: 9. Germline CDR1 reads LGHNA; CDR2 reads YSLEER. The CDR3 loop spans 17 amino acids. CDR3 loop: CASSQDRWTSPTYEQYF. The CDR3 DNA follows: TGCGCCAGCAGCCAAGATCGGTGGACTAGCCCAACCTACGAGCAGTACTTC.

V is TRBV9 and J is TRBJ2-1; 16 bases agree with TRBD2. Germline CDR1 and CDR2: SGDLS and YYNGEE. With V trimmed by 0 bases and J by 7 bases, 10 bases remained unmatched. CDR3 length: 19 amino acids. The CDR3 spells CASSVDQGLAGGPGNEQFF. The CDR3 DNA reads as TGTGCCAGCAGCGTAGACCAGGGACTAGCGGGAGGGCCGGGTAATGAGCAGTTCTTC.

Only one count was recorded for this clone. The rearrangement joins TRBV10-3 to TRBJ2-2; possible D gene TRBD1, 5 bases. This CDR3 region has 15 residues. The germline V gene encodes CDR1 ENHRY and CDR2 SYGVKD. V lost 4 bases, J lost 1 base, and 10 bases lay in between. The DNA for the CDR3 is TGTGCCATCAGTGGGCTAACAGGGAACACCGGGGAGCTGTTTTTT. The encoded protein is CAISGLTGNTGELFF.

The J gene is TRBJ2-5, the V gene TRBV2, with D possibly matching TRBD2 (6 bases). The germline gives CDR1 SNHLY, CDR2 FYNNEI. The V end was cut by 3 bases, the J end by 6 bases, with 11 bases between. This CDR3 has 13 residues. CDR3: CASSEWREKTQYF. The CDR3 DNA reads TGTGCCAGCAGTGAGTGGAGGGAGAAGACCCAGTACTTC. The variable domain in full, completed from reference TRBV2 and TRBJ2-5, reads EPEVTQTPSHQVTQMGQEVILRCVPISNHLYFYWYRQILGQKVEFLVSFYNNEISEKSEIFDDQFSVERPDGSNFTLKIRSTKLEDSAMYFCASSEWREKTQYFGPGTRLLVL.

The chain uses TRBV18 and TRBJ2-7; TRBD2 matches at 8 bases. The CDR3 is made up of 18 amino acids. Trimming removed 2 bases from V and 5 bases from J; junction bases left unmatched: 17. Germline CDR1 and CDR2: KGHSH and LQKENI. The CDR3: CASSPLLAGSRGAHEQYF. The DNA of the CDR3 is TGTGCCAGCTCACCATTGCTAGCGGGCTCCCGGGGGGCCCACGAGCAGTACTTC.

This chain joins TRBV10-1 and TRBJ2-7; D unclear. Between the trimmed V and J ends, which lost 8 bases and 3 bases, there was a span of 8 bases. Germline values: CDR1 WNHNN, CDR2 SYGVQD (reference sequence). The CDR3 is 11 amino acids. CDR3 nucleotides: TGCGCCAGCTCTAATAACTACGAGCAGTACTTC. Amino acid sequence: CASSNNYEQYF.

V is TRBV29-1 and J is TRBJ2-4; 11 bases fit TRBD1. V shed 5 bases, J shed 0 bases, and the junction held 6 bases outside the gene matches. Germline assignment: CDR1 SQVTM and CDR2 ANQGSEA. CDR3 length: 16 residues. The CDR3 DNA reads as TGCAGCGTTCGGACAGGGGGCGGCCAAGCCAAAAACATTCAGTACTTC. The encoded protein is CSVRTGGGQAKNIQYF.

This chain joins TRBV11-3 and TRBJ2-3, with TRBD2 matching 12 bases. The germline V gene has CDR1 SGHNT and CDR2 YENEEA. The CDR3 covers 19 residues. V lost 3 bases to trimming and J lost 3 bases; unmatched junction nucleotides: 13. The chain's CDR3 is CASSFGSSGRAWRTDTQYF. The CDR3 DNA reads TGTGCCAGCAGCTTCGGTTCTAGCGGGAGGGCTTGGAGGACAGATACGCAGTATTTT. Supplemented by reference TRBV11-3 and TRBJ2-3, the full variable domain reads EAGVVQSPRYKIIEKKQPVAFWCNPISGHNTLYWYLQNLGQGPELLIRYENEEAVDDSQLPKDRFSAERLKGVDSTLKIQPAELGDSAVYLCASSFGSSGRAWRTDTQYFGPGTRLTVL.

J is TRBJ2-7 and V is TRBV5-6; D remains unclear. Trimming left V 1 base short and J 7 bases short, with 9 bases between. This CDR3 is built from 12 residues. Germline CDR1 SGHDT, CDR2 YYEEEE. As DNA, the CDR3 is TGTGCCAGCAGCTTGATAATTACAGAGCAGTACTTC. Translating it yields CASSLIITEQYF.

This clone was counted a single time. Its ends do not fully match the called genes, so a read error is possible. The chain joins TRBV7-7 to TRBJ2-7; the D gene is possibly TRBD1 (5 bases). Per the germline V gene, CDR1 is SSHAT and CDR2 is FNYEAQ (reference sequence). This CDR3 region has 14 residues. The CDR3 bases are TGTGCTAGCAGCTTAGGTACAGGTTTCTACGAGCAGTACTTC. This translates into CASSLGTGFYEQYF.

The chain is built from TRBV5-1 and TRBJ1-4; D is possibly TRBD1 (5 bases). Per the germline V gene, CDR1 is SGHRS and CDR2 is YFSETQ. The CDR3 has 16 amino acids. The V end lost 3 bases, the J end lost 2 bases, and 14 bases lay between the germline ends. CDR3 sequence (DNA): TGCGCCAGCAGCTCGCCAGGGTCTGGGACTAATGAAAAACTGTTTTTT. Its translation: CASSSPGSGTNEKLFF.

This clone was seen only once. The chain links TRBV5-4 to TRBJ2-3; 7 nucleotides align to TRBD2. Germline-derived CDR1 and CDR2 are SGHNT and YYREEE (reference sequence). V lost 0 bases and J lost 2; bases outside the gene matches: 9. CDR3 length equals 17 residues. The CDR3 sequence is CASSLGGPSGYTDTQYF. The CDR3 DNA is TGTGCCAGCAGCTTGGGAGGGCCTAGCGGTTACACAGATACGCAGTATTTT. The whole variable domain, remainder taken from reference TRBV5-4 and TRBJ2-3, is ETGVTQSPTHLIKTRGQQVTLRCSSQSGHNTVSWYQQALGQGPQFIFQYYREEENGRGNFPPRFSGLQFPNYSSELNVNALELDDSALYLCASSLGGPSGYTDTQYFGPGTRLTVL.

This chain connects TRBV11-2 to TRBJ2-2, with D tentatively TRBD2 (6 bases). Trimming removed 3 bases from V and 6 bases from J, with 11 bases in between. CDR1 and CDR2 (germline): SGHAT, FQNNGV. This CDR3 is 14 amino acids long. DNA for the CDR3: TGTGCCAGCAGCTTCCTTCGGGGGTCCGGGGAGCTGTTTTTT. It specifies CASSFLRGSGELFF.

As regards this clone: In the same sample, other DNA sequences code for this CDR3. This chain links TRBV18 with TRBJ1-5; 9 nucleotides agree with TRBD1. Germline V gives CDR1 KGHSH, CDR2 LQKENI. The CDR3 totals 15 residues. J gave up 4 bases and V 0 bases, and 1 base lay outside the gene matches. This CDR3 is CASSPPGTGNQPQHF. In DNA form, the CDR3 reads TGTGCCAGCTCACCACCAGGGACAGGGAATCAGCCCCAGCATTTT.

The chain joins TRBV4-1 to TRBJ1-1; TRBD1 aligns across 8 bases. Germline CDR1 and CDR2: MGHRA and YSYEKL. V shed 4 bases and J 6 bases; nucleotides not matched to a gene: 7. The CDR3 consists of 14 residues. This CDR3 reads CASSLTTGGAEAFF. The CDR3 coding sequence is TGCGCCAGCAGCCTGACTACAGGGGGTGCTGAAGCTTTCTTT.

J is TRBJ2-5 and V is TRBV11-2, with 13 positions matching TRBD2. The CDR3 runs to 15 residues. The V gene's germline CDR1 is SGHAT and CDR2 FQNNGV. Trimming at V came to 5 bases and at J to 5 bases, leaving 5 bases not matched to a gene. CDR3 sequence reads: CASSRPGLAGETQYF. The CDR3 region has the DNA TGTGCCAGCAGCCGACCGGGACTAGCGGGGGAGACCCAGTACTTC.

This sequence joins TRBV15 and TRBJ2-3; TRBD2 agrees at 10 bases. The CDR3 totals 15 residues. J lost 3 bases, V lost 2 bases, and 2 bases had no gene match. Germline V gene sequence: CDR1 LNHNV, CDR2 YYDKDF (reference sequence). The CDR3 DNA reads TGTGCCACCAGCAGATTTAGCGGGAGGACAGATACGCAGTATTTT. Protein: CATSRFSGRTDTQYF.